A selection of T cell receptor beta chains follows, all from one sample in a study of early T cells in non-severe SARS-CoV-2 infection. TCRdb ran MiXCR on the 5' RACE reads and lists one entry per CDR3 protein. The sample lists some 75,000 distinct CDR3 sequences, roughly an eighth occurring once. The sample consisted of whole blood. The source of these receptors is an adult who was a healthcare worker with PCR-confirmed SARS-CoV-2 infection or an uninfected control (not recorded which). CDR3s include the opening cysteine and the closing phenylalanine or tryptophan. A D gene is named only where the DNA matches it firmly. Only part of the rows carry a size: once, few, many, or a class if the clone is expanded.

v_call: TRBV3-1; clone_size: many; j_call: TRBJ1-3; d_call: -; cdr3_aa: CASSQTGNTIYF; cdr3_nt: TGTGCCAGCAGCCAAACAGGAAACACCATATATTTT
v_call: TRBV10-3; clone_size: many; j_call: TRBJ1-6; d_call: -; cdr3_aa: CAISESQSNNSPLHF; cdr3_nt: TGTGCCATCAGTGAATCGCAGTCTAATAATTCACCCCTCCACTTT
v_call: TRBV7-2; clone_size: -; j_call: TRBJ2-5; d_call: -; cdr3_aa: CASSLVGLETQYF; cdr3_nt: TGTGCCAGCAGCTTAGTTGGCCTAGAGACCCAGTACTTC
v_call: TRBV6-1; clone_size: few; j_call: TRBJ2-1; d_call: -; cdr3_aa: CASSETAGAHNEQFF; cdr3_nt: TGTGCCAGCAGTGAAACGGCAGGAGCCCACAATGAGCAGTTCTTC
v_call: TRBV4-3; clone_size: many; j_call: TRBJ2-5; d_call: -; cdr3_aa: CASSQESVPRETQYF; cdr3_nt: TGCGCCAGCAGCCAAGAATCGGTTCCGAGAGAGACCCAGTACTTC
v_call: TRBV29-1; clone_size: few; j_call: TRBJ2-7; d_call: -; cdr3_aa: CSVEEGIEQYF; cdr3_nt: TGCAGCGTTGAAGAGGGGATCGAGCAGTACTTC
v_call: TRBV5-6; clone_size: -; j_call: TRBJ2-3; d_call: -; cdr3_aa: CASSGRAATDTQYF; cdr3_nt: TGTGCCAGCAGCGGGCGGGCTGCCACAGATACGCAGTATTTT
v_call: TRBV29-1; clone_size: -; j_call: TRBJ2-4; d_call: -; cdr3_aa: CSVSRKIIQYF; cdr3_nt: TGCAGCGTTTCGCGAAAAATCATTCAGTACTTC
v_call: TRBV6-6; clone_size: few; j_call: TRBJ2-5; d_call: -; cdr3_aa: CASSYSSVQETQYF; cdr3_nt: TGTGCCAGCAGTTACTCGAGTGTCCAAGAGACCCAGTACTTC
v_call: TRBV7-2; clone_size: many; j_call: TRBJ1-6; d_call: -; cdr3_aa: CASSAPTATGDSPLHF; cdr3_nt: TGTGCCAGCAGCGCCCCTACCGCGACAGGCGACTCACCCCTCCACTTT
v_call: TRBV4-3; clone_size: -; j_call: TRBJ1-1; d_call: -; cdr3_aa: CASSQDSRTANTEAFF; cdr3_nt: TGCGCCAGCAGCCAAGATTCCCGGACGGCGAACACTGAAGCTTTCTTT
v_call: TRBV7-9; clone_size: few; j_call: TRBJ2-1; d_call: -; cdr3_aa: CASSFVNSGRFSYNEQFF; cdr3_nt: TGTGCCAGCAGCTTTGTGAATTCGGGGCGGTTTTCCTACAATGAGCAGTTCTTC
v_call: TRBV7-2; clone_size: many; j_call: TRBJ1-2; d_call: TRBD1; cdr3_aa: CASSLGQGANYGYTF; cdr3_nt: TGTGCCAGCAGCTTGGGACAGGGGGCAAACTATGGCTACACCTTC
v_call: TRBV30; clone_size: -; j_call: TRBJ1-2; d_call: -; cdr3_aa: CAWSAVPGGGYTF; cdr3_nt: TGTGCCTGGAGTGCCGTGCCCGGGGGTGGCTACACCTTC
v_call: TRBV24-1; clone_size: -; j_call: TRBJ1-1; d_call: -; cdr3_aa: CATSDCGRTEAFF; cdr3_nt: TGTGCCACCAGTGATTGCGGGAGGACTGAAGCTTTCTTT
v_call: TRBV29-1; clone_size: few; j_call: TRBJ2-5; d_call: TRBD1; cdr3_aa: CSVVGQGETQYF; cdr3_nt: TGCAGCGTCGTGGGACAGGGGGAGACCCAGTACTTC
v_call: TRBV5-1; clone_size: few; j_call: TRBJ1-1; d_call: -; cdr3_aa: CASSLGLDGVGAFF; cdr3_nt: TGCGCCAGCAGCTTGGGGTTGGATGGAGTCGGAGCTTTCTTT
v_call: TRBV2; clone_size: -; j_call: TRBJ2-2; d_call: -; cdr3_aa: CASSEVGASNTGELFF; cdr3_nt: TGTGCCAGCAGTGAAGTCGGGGCTTCTAACACCGGGGAGCTGTTTTTT
v_call: TRBV7-2; clone_size: few; j_call: TRBJ1-5; d_call: -; cdr3_aa: CASSPPGRPQHF; cdr3_nt: TGTGCCAGCAGCCCACCGGGGAGGCCCCAGCATTTT
v_call: TRBV12-3/TRBV12-4; clone_size: -; j_call: TRBJ2-2; d_call: -; cdr3_aa: CASSFYTGELFF; cdr3_nt: TGTGCCAGCAGCTTCTACACCGGGGAGCTGTTTTTT
v_call: TRBV9; clone_size: few; j_call: TRBJ1-1; d_call: -; cdr3_aa: CASSDTAGAEAFF; cdr3_nt: TGTGCCAGCAGCGACACGGCCGGGGCTGAAGCTTTCTTT
v_call: TRBV19; clone_size: -; j_call: TRBJ1-1; d_call: -; cdr3_aa: CASSSSGTAEAFF; cdr3_nt: TGTGCCAGTAGTAGCTCCGGGACGGCTGAAGCTTTCTTT
v_call: TRBV5-1; clone_size: -; j_call: TRBJ2-5; d_call: -; cdr3_aa: CASRQGYQETQYF; cdr3_nt: TGCGCCAGCAGACAGGGTTACCAAGAGACCCAGTACTTC
v_call: TRBV6-6; clone_size: -; j_call: TRBJ2-7; d_call: -; cdr3_aa: CASSYRPLGSSYEQYF; cdr3_nt: TGTGCCAGCAGTTATCGACCGCTAGGGAGCTCCTACGAGCAGTACTTC
v_call: TRBV5-1; clone_size: many; j_call: TRBJ1-6; d_call: -; cdr3_aa: CASSLEGARGSPLHF; cdr3_nt: TGCGCCAGCAGCTTGGAAGGGGCCCGCGGTTCACCCCTCCACTTT
v_call: TRBV20-1; clone_size: few; j_call: TRBJ2-3; d_call: TRBD2; cdr3_aa: CSARRLAGGLTDTQYF; cdr3_nt: TGCAGTGCTAGACGACTAGCGGGGGGACTCACAGATACGCAGTATTTT
v_call: TRBV3-1; clone_size: -; j_call: TRBJ1-2; d_call: -; cdr3_aa: CASSQETQGSYGYTF; cdr3_nt: TGTGCCAGCAGCCAAGAGACTCAGGGGAGCTATGGCTACACCTTC
v_call: TRBV21-1; clone_size: -; j_call: TRBJ1-2; d_call: -; cdr3_aa: CASGVRDYGYTF; cdr3_nt: TGTGCCAGCGGCGTGAGGGACTATGGCTACACCTTC
v_call: TRBV20-1; clone_size: -; j_call: TRBJ2-1; d_call: TRBD1; cdr3_aa: CSARSQRGHLEQFF; cdr3_nt: TGCAGTGCTAGATCCCAGAGGGGGCATCTTGAGCAGTTCTTC
v_call: TRBV7-3; clone_size: few; j_call: TRBJ2-1; d_call: TRBD2; cdr3_aa: CASSERGVTYNEQFF; cdr3_nt: TGTGCCAGCAGCGAGCGGGGGGTTACCTACAATGAGCAGTTCTTC
v_call: TRBV10-2; clone_size: -; j_call: TRBJ1-6; d_call: TRBD1; cdr3_aa: CAGRLQGAHSPLHF; cdr3_nt: TGCGCCGGCCGGTTGCAGGGGGCACATTCACCCCTCCACTTT
v_call: TRBV12-3/TRBV12-4; clone_size: -; j_call: TRBJ1-1; d_call: TRBD1; cdr3_aa: CASRPGGTGDTEAFF; cdr3_nt: TGTGCCAGCAGACCCGGGGGGACAGGGGACACTGAAGCTTTCTTT